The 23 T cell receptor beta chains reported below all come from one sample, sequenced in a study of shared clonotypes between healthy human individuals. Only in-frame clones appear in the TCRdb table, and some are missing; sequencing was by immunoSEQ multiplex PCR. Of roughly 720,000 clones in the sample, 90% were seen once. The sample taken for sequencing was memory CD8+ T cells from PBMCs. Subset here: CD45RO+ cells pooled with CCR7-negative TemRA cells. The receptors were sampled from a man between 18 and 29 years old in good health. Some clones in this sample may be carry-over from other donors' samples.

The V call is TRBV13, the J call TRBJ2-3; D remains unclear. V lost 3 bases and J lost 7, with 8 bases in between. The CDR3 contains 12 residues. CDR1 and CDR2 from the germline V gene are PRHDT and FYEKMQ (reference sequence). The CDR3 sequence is CASSFIKNTQYF. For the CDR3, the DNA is TGTGCCAGCAGCTTCATTAAGAATACGCAGTATTTT.

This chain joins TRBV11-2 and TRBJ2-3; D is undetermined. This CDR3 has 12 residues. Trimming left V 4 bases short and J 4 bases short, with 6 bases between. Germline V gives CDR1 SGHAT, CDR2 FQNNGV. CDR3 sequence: CASSYLADTQYF. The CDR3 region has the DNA TGTGCCAGCAGCTACCTTGCAGATACGCAGTATTTT.

The CDR3 spells CASSLVPMNTEAFF. Here the CDR3 DNA reads TGTGCCAGCAGCTTAGTCCCCATGAACACTGAAGCTTTCTTT. The V and J genes are TRBV7-9 and TRBJ1-1; D unresolved. The CDR3 sequence is 14 residues long. V was trimmed by 1 base and J by 0 bases, leaving 6 bases between them. The germline V gene has CDR1 SEHNR and CDR2 FQNEAQ (reference sequence).

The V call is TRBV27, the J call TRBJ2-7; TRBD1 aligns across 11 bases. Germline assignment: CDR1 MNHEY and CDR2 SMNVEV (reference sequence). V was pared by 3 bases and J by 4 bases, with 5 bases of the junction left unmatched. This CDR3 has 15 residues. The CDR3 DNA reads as TGTGCCAGCAGTTTGTGGGGGACAGGGGGGTACGAGCAGTACTTC. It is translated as CASSLWGTGGYEQYF.

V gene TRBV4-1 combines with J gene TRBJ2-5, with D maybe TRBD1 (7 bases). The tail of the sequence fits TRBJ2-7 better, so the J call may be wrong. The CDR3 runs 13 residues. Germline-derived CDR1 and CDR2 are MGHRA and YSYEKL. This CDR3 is CASSPTGTYEQYF. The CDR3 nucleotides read TGCGCCAGCAGCCCGACAGGGACTTACGAGCAGTACTTC.

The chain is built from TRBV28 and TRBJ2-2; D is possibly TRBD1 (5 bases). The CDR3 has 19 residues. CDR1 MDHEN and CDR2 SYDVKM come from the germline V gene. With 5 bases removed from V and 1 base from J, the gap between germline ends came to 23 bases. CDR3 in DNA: TGTGCCAGCAGTCCGCGGTTGCAGGGCGTCCCCGTGAACACCGGGGAGCTGTTTTTT. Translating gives CASSPRLQGVPVNTGELFF.

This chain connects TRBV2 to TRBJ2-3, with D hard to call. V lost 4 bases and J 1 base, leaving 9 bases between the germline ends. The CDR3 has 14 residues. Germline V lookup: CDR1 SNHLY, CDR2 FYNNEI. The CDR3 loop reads CASSVELGTDTQYF. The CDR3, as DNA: TGTGCCAGCAGTGTAGAACTTGGCACAGATACGCAGTATTTT.

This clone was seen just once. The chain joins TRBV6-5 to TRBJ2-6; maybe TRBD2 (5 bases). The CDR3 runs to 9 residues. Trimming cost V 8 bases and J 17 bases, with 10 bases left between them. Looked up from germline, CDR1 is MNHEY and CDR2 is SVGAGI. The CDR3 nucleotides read TGTGCCAGCGGACTTACAGTGACTTTC. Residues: CASGLTVTF.

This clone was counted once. The CDR3 region is CASSVPQAGGPDDGEQFF. CDR3 nucleotide sequence: TGTGCCAGCAGCGTACCCCAAGCGGGAGGGCCGGACGATGGTGAGCAGTTCTTC. The chain links TRBV9 to TRBJ2-1, with 10 bases fitting TRBD2. Per the germline V gene, CDR1 is SGDLS and CDR2 is YYNGEE. V gave up 1 base and J gave up 9 bases; unmatched junction bases: 16. This CDR3 is built from 18 residues.

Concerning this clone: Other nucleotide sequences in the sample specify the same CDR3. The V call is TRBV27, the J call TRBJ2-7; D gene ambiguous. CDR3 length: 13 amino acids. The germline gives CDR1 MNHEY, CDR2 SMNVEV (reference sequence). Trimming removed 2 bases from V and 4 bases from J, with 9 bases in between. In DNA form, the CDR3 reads TGTGCCAGCAGTTTAGGGGTCACTTACGAGCAGTACTTC. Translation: CASSLGVTYEQYF.

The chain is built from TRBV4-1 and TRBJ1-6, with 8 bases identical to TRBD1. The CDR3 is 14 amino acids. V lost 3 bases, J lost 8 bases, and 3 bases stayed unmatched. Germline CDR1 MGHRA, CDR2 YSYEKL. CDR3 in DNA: TGCGCCAGCAGCCAGCAGGGGGCCCATTCACCCCTCCACTTT. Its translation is CASSQQGAHSPLHF.

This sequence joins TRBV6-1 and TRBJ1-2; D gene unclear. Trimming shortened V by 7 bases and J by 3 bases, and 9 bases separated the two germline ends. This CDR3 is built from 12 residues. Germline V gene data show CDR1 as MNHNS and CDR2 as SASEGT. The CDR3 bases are TGTGCCAGCATCGACACATACTATGGCTACACCTTC. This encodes CASIDTYYGYTF.

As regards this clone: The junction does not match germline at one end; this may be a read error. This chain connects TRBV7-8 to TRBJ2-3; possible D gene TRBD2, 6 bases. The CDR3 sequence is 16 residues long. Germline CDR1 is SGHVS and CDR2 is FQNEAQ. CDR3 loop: CTSSKPRDFVSDTQYF. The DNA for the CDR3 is TGTACCAGCAGCAAACCACGGGACTTCGTTTCAGATACGCAGTATTTT.

This CDR3 is CASRFRDRDNQPQHF. The CDR3, as DNA: TGTGCAAGTCGGTTCCGGGACAGGGACAATCAGCCCCAGCATTTT. The V gene is TRBV12-2, the J gene TRBJ1-5; the tabulated D call, TRBD1, remains unverified against the DNA. TRBV12-2 is a pseudogene locus. The CDR3 is made up of 15 amino acids.

CDR3 amino acids: CASSHIAGGPYEQYF. The CDR3 nucleotides read TGTGCCAGCAGTCATATAGCGGGAGGGCCCTACGAGCAGTACTTC. The chain recombines TRBV27 with TRBJ2-7, with 11 bases that match TRBD2. Germline V gene data show CDR1 as MNHEY and CDR2 as SMNVEV (reference sequence). The CDR3 has 15 residues. V lost 5 bases and J lost 2; bases outside the gene matches: 5.

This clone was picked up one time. In nucleotides, the CDR3 is TGTGCCAGCAGCTTGAAGACACGTGAGCAGTTCTTC. It yields the protein CASSLKTREQFF. This chain connects TRBV5-6 to TRBJ2-1; no clear D gene. The CDR3 has 12 residues. Trimming took 1 base from V and 9 from J, leaving 8 bases between them. CDR1 is SGHDT and CDR2 is YYEEEE in the germline V gene. Drawing the rest from reference TRBV5-6 and TRBJ2-1, the complete variable domain is DAGVTQSPTHLIKTRGQQVTLRCSPKSGHDTVSWYQQALGQGPQFIFQYYEEEERQRGNFPDRFSGHQFPNYSSELNVNALLLGDSALYLCASSLKTREQFFGPGTRLTVL.

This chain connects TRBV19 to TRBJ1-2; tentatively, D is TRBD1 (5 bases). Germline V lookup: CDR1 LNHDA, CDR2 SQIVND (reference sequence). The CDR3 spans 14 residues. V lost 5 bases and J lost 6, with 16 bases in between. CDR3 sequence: CASSALQDRDGYTF. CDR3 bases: TGTGCCAGTAGTGCATTACAGGATCGCGATGGCTACACCTTC. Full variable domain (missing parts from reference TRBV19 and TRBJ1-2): DGGITQSPKYLFRKEGQNVTLSCEQNLNHDAMYWYRQDPGQGLRLIYYSQIVNDFQKGDIAEGYSVSREKKESFPLTVTSAQKNPTAFYLCASSALQDRDGYTFGSGTRLTVV.

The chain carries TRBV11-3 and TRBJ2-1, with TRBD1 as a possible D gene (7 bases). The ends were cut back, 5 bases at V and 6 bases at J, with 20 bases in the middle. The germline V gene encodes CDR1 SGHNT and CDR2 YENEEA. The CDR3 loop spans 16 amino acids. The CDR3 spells CASSPVGRDRGNEQFF. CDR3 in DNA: TGTGCCAGCAGCCCAGTGGGGCGGGACAGAGGCAATGAGCAGTTCTTC.

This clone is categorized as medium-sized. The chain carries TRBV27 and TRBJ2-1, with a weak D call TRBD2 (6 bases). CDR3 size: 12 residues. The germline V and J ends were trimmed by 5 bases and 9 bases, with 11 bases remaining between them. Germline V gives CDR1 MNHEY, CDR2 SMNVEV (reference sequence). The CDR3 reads CASSPGTFEQFF. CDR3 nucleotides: TGTGCCAGCAGTCCGGGGACTTTTGAGCAGTTCTTC.

The CDR3 sequence is CASTRVGPQNWGSYEQYF. DNA for the CDR3: TGTGCCAGCACTCGAGTCGGGCCACAAAATTGGGGCTCCTACGAGCAGTACTTC. J is TRBJ2-7 and V is TRBV27; D not certain. Germline V CDR1 and CDR2: MNHEY, SMNVEV (reference sequence). The CDR3 runs to 18 residues. The V and J ends lost 7 bases and 0 bases respectively, with 25 bases between them.

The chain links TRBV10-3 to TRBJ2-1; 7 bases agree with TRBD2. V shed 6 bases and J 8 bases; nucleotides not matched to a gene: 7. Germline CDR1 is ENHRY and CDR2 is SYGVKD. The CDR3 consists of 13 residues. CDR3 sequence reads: CAIRVGRSDEQFF. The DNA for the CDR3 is TGTGCCATCAGGGTCGGGAGGAGTGATGAGCAGTTCTTC.

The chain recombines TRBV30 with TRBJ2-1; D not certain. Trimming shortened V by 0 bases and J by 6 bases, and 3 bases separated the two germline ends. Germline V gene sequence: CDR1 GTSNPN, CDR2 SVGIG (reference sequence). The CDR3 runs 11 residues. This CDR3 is CAWSVTNEQFF. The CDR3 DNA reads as TGTGCCTGGAGTGTAACCAATGAGCAGTTCTTC.

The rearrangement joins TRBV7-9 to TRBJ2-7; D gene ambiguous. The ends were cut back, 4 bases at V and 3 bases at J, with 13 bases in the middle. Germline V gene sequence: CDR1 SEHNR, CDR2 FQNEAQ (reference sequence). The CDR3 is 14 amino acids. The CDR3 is CASSSYQVSYEQYF. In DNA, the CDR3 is TGTGCCAGCAGCTCCTACCAAGTGAGCTACGAGCAGTACTTC. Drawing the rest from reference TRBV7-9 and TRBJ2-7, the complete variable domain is DTGVSQNPRHKITKRGQNVTFRCDPISEHNRLYWYRQTLGQGPEFLTYFQNEAQLEKSRLLSDRFSAERPKGSFSTLEIQRTEQGDSAMYLCASSSYQVSYEQYFGPGTRLTVT.